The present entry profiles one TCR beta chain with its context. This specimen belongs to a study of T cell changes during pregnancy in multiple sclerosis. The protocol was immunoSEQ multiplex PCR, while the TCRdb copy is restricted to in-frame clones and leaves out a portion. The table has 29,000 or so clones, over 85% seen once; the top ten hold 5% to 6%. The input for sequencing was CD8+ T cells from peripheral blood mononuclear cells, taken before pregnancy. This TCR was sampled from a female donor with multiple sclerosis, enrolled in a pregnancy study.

In DNA form, the CDR3 reads TGTGCCAGCAGTTCTTCCGGGACTAGCACCTACGAGCAGTACTTC. Translated: CASSSSGTSTYEQYF. The rearrangement uses TRBV27 and TRBJ2-7; 9 bases match TRBD2. There are 15 residues in the CDR3. V shed 4 bases and J 2 bases; nucleotides not matched to a gene: 6. The V gene's germline CDR1 is MNHEY and CDR2 SMNVEV (reference sequence).